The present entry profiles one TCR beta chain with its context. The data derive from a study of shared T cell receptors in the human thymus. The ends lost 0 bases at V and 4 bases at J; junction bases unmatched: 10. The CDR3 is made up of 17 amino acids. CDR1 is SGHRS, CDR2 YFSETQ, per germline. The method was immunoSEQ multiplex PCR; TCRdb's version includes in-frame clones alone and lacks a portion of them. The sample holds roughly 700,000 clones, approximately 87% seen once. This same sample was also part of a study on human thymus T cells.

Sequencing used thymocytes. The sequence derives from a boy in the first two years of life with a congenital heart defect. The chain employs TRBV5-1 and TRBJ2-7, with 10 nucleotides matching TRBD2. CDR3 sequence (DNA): TGCGCCAGCAGCTTGGCCCTCGATAGCGGGAGGCTATACGAGCAGTACTTC. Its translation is CASSLALDSGRLYEQYF.